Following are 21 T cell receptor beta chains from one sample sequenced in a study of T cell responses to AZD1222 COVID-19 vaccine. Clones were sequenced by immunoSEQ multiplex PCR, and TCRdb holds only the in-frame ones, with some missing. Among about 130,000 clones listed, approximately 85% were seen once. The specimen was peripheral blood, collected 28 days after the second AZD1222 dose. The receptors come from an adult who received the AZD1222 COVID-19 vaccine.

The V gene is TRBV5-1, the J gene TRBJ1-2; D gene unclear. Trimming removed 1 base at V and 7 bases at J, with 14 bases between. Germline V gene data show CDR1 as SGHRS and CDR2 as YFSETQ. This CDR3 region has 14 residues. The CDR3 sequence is CASSLNTGYGGYTF. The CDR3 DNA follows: TGCGCCAGCAGCTTGAATACCGGATACGGTGGCTACACCTTC.

CDR3 in DNA: TGTGCCAGCAGTTACAGGGAGCTGAACACTGAAGCTTTCTTT. The encoded protein is CASSYRELNTEAFF. V and J are TRBV6-2 or TRBV6-3 and TRBJ1-1; D gene uncertain. Trimming took 2 bases from V and 0 from J, leaving 7 bases between them. This CDR3 spans 14 amino acids. Looked up from germline, CDR1 is MNHEY and CDR2 is SVGEGT.

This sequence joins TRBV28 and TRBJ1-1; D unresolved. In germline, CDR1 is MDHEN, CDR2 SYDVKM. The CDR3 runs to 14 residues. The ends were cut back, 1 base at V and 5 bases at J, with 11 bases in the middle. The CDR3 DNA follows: TGTGCCAGCAGTTTATTTGGGGTAGGGACTGAAGCTTTCTTT. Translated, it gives CASSLFGVGTEAFF.

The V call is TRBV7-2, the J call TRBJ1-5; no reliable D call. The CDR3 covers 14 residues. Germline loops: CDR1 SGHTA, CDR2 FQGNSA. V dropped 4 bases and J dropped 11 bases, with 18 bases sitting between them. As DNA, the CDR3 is TGTGCCAGCAGCTCCGGGCTACCGCCAAAGTCCCAGCATTTT. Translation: CASSSGLPPKSQHF.

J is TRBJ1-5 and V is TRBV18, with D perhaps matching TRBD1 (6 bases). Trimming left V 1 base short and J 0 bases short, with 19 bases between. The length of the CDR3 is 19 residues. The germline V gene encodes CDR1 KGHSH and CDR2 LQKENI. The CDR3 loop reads CASSPQAGAMGTSNQPQHF. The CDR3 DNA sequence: TGTGCCAGCTCACCACAAGCGGGGGCGATGGGGACTAGCAATCAGCCCCAGCATTTT.

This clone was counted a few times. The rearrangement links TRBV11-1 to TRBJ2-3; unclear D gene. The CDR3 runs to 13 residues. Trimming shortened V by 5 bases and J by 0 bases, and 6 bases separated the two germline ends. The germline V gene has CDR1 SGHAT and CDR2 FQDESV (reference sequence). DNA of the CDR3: TGTGCCAGCAGCCTGAACAGCACAGATACGCAGTATTTT. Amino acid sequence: CASSLNSTDTQYF.

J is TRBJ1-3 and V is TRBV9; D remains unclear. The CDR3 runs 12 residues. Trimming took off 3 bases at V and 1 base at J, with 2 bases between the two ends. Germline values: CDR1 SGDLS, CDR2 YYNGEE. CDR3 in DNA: TGTGCCAGCAGCGGTTCTGGAAACACCATATATTTT. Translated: CASSGSGNTIYF.

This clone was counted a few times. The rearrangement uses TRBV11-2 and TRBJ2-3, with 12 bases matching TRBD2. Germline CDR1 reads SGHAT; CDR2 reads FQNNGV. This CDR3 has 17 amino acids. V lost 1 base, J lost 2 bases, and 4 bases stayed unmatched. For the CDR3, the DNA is TGTGCCAGCAGCTTAGGGGCTAGCGGGAGGGTCACAGATACGCAGTATTTT. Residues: CASSLGASGRVTDTQYF.

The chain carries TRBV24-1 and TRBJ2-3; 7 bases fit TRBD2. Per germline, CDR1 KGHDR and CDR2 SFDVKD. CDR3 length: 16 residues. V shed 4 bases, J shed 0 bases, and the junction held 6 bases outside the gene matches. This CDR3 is CATSDPTSKSTDTQYF. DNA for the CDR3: TGTGCCACCAGTGACCCGACTAGCAAAAGCACAGATACGCAGTATTTT.

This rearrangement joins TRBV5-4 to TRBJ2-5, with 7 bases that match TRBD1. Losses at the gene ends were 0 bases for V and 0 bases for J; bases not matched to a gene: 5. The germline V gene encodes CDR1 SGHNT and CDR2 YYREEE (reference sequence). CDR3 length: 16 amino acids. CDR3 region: CASSLGGRGNQETQYF. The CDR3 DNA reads TGTGCCAGCAGCTTGGGTGGCAGGGGGAACCAAGAGACCCAGTACTTC.

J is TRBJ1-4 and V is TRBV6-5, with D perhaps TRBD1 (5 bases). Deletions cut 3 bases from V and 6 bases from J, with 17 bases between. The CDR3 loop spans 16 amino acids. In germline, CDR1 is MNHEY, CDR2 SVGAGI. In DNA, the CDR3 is TGTGCCAGCAGTTATATAGTGGCAGGGTTACATGAAAAACTGTTTTTT. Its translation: CASSYIVAGLHEKLFF.

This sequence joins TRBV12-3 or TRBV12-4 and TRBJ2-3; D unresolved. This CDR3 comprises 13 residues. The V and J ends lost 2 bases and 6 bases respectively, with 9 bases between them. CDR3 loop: CASSLSGSDTQYF. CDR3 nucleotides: TGTGCCAGCAGTTTATCCGGGTCGGATACGCAGTATTTT.

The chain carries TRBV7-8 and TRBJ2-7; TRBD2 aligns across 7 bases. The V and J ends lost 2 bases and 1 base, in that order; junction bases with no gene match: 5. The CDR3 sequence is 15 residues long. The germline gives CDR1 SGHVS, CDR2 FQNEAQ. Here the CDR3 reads CASSLNSGRSYEQYF. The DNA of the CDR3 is TGTGCCAGCAGCTTAAATAGCGGGCGGTCCTACGAGCAGTACTTC.

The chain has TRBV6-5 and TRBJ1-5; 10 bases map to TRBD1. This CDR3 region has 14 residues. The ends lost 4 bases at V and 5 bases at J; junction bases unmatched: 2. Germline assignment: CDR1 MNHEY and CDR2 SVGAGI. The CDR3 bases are TGTGCCAGCAGTTGGGGGACAGGGGATCAGCCCCAGCATTTT. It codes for CASSWGTGDQPQHF.

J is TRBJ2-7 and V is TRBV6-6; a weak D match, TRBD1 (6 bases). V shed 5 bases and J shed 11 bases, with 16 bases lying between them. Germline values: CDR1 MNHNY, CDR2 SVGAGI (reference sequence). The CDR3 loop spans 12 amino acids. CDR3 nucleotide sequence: TGTGCCAGCAGTGACTGGATGGGACAAGAGTACTTC. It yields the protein CASSDWMGQEYF.

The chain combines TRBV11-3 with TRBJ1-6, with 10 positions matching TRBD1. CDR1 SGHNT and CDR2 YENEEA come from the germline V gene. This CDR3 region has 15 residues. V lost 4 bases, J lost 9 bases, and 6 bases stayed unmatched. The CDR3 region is CASSSGTGEGSPLHF. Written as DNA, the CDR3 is TGTGCCAGCAGCTCCGGGACAGGGGAAGGTTCACCCCTCCACTTT.

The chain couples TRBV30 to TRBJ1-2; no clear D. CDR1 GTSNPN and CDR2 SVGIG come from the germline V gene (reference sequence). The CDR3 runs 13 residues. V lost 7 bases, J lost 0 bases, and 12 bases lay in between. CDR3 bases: TGTGCCTCCAAGGGTCAAGCTAACTATGGCTACACCTTC. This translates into CASKGQANYGYTF.

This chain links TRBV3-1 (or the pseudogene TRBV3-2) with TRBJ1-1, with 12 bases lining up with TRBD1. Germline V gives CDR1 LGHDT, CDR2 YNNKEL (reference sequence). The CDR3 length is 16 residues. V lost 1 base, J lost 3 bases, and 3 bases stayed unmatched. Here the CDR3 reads CASSQGGQGADTEAFF. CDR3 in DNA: TGTGCCAGCAGCCAAGGGGGACAGGGGGCGGACACTGAAGCTTTCTTT.

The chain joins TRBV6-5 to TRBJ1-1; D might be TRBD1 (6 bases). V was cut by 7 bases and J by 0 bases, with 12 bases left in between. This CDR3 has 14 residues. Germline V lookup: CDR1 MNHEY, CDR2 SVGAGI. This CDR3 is CASIDQGMNTEAFF. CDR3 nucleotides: TGTGCCAGCATCGACCAGGGGATGAACACTGAAGCTTTCTTT.

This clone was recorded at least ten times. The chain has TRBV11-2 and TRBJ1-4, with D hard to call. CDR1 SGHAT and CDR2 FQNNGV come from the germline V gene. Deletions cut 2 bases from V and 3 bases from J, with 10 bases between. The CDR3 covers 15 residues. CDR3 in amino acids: CASSLTGGANEKLFF. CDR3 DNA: TGTGCCAGCAGCTTAACGGGCGGCGCTAATGAAAAACTGTTTTTT.

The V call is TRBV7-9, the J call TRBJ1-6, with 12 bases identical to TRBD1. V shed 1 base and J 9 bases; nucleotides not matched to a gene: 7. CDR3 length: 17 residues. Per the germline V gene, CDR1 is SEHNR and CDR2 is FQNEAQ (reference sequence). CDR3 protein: CASSLGPGQGAFSPLHF. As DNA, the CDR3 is TGTGCCAGCAGCTTAGGCCCGGGACAGGGGGCTTTTTCACCCCTCCACTTT.